The rows below give T cell receptor beta chains drawn from one sample of a study of blood T cell repertoires in COVID-19. Produced via immunoSEQ multiplex PCR; TCRdb's table is partial and in-frame only. The repertoire consists of around 300,000 clones, with 90% occurring once and the leading ten covering more than 6%. Sequenced: peripheral blood. The receptors shown here come from a woman aged 30 to 39 with COVID-19, enrolled during active disease. Both conserved end residues are part of each CDR3. The D gene is left open where the match is weak. A row's size may be missing; if present it is once, few, many or a size class.

clone_size: NA
v_call: TRBV3-1/TRBV3-2
d_call: NA
j_call: TRBJ1-2
cdr3_nt: TGTGCCAGCAGCGAAGCCGGAGTTAACTATGGCTACACCTTC
cdr3_aa: CASSEAGVNYGYTF

clone_size: NA
v_call: TRBV7-9
d_call: TRBD1
j_call: TRBJ1-1
cdr3_nt: TGTGCCAGCAGCTCAACACAGGGGAGGGAAGCTTTCTTT
cdr3_aa: CASSSTQGREAFF

clone_size: NA
v_call: TRBV5-1
d_call: TRBD2
j_call: TRBJ2-7
cdr3_nt: TGCGCCAGCAGCCACGGGACTAGCGGGCCCTACGAGCAGTACTTC
cdr3_aa: CASSHGTSGPYEQYF

clone_size: NA
v_call: TRBV29-1
d_call: NA
j_call: TRBJ1-3
cdr3_nt: TGCAGCGTTGTGTCAGGGGCACGAGGAAACACCATATATTTT
cdr3_aa: CSVVSGARGNTIYF

clone_size: NA
v_call: TRBV19
d_call: NA
j_call: TRBJ2-7
cdr3_nt: TGTGCCAGTAGTCCCCGGCGGGGCTACGAGCAGTACTTC
cdr3_aa: CASSPRRGYEQYF

clone_size: NA
v_call: TRBV5-1
d_call: TRBD1
j_call: TRBJ2-5
cdr3_nt: TGCGCCAGCAGCTCCTGGCCAGGGGGTCGGGGAGAGACCCAGTACTTC
cdr3_aa: CASSSWPGGRGETQYF

clone_size: NA
v_call: TRBV7-9
d_call: TRBD1
j_call: TRBJ1-2
cdr3_nt: TGTGCCAGCAGCTTAGAGACAGGGCTTAGGGGCTACACCTTC
cdr3_aa: CASSLETGLRGYTF

clone_size: NA
v_call: TRBV9
d_call: NA
j_call: TRBJ1-1
cdr3_nt: TGTGCCAGCAGCGTAGTCCGGAACACTGAAGCTTTCTTT
cdr3_aa: CASSVVRNTEAFF

clone_size: NA
v_call: TRBV5-4
d_call: NA
j_call: TRBJ2-7
cdr3_nt: TGTGCCAGCAGCGCCGGACTGTCCTACGAGCAGTACTTC
cdr3_aa: CASSAGLSYEQYF

clone_size: NA
v_call: TRBV28
d_call: NA
j_call: TRBJ1-1
cdr3_nt: TGTGCCAGCAGTTTATCCGGGACAAATGGGGCTTTCTTT
cdr3_aa: CASSLSGTNGAFF

clone_size: NA
v_call: TRBV3-1/TRBV3-2
d_call: TRBD2
j_call: TRBJ2-1
cdr3_nt: TGTGCCAGCAGCCAAGAACTCCCTCCTAGCGGGGGCTACAATGAGCAGTTCTTC
cdr3_aa: CASSQELPPSGGYNEQFF

clone_size: NA
v_call: TRBV18
d_call: NA
j_call: TRBJ1-4
cdr3_nt: TGTGCCAGCTCACCGCAATCCGGGGAAAAACTGTTTTTT
cdr3_aa: CASSPQSGEKLFF

clone_size: NA
v_call: TRBV27
d_call: NA
j_call: TRBJ1-1
cdr3_nt: TGTGCCAGCAGCATTTTTACCGGGGGAACTGAAGCTTTCTTT
cdr3_aa: CASSIFTGGTEAFF

clone_size: NA
v_call: TRBV9
d_call: TRBD1
j_call: TRBJ2-7
cdr3_nt: TGTGCCAGCAGCGTTGGCCGACAGGGGGGTTTAGACGAGCAGTACTTC
cdr3_aa: CASSVGRQGGLDEQYF

clone_size: once
v_call: TRBV7-9
d_call: NA
j_call: TRBJ1-1
cdr3_nt: TGTGCCAGCAGCTTAGCGTCAGGGATGAACACTGAAGCTTTCTTT
cdr3_aa: CASSLASGMNTEAFF

clone_size: NA
v_call: TRBV28
d_call: TRBD1
j_call: TRBJ1-5
cdr3_nt: TGTGCCAGCAGTCCTATGGGTCAGGGGGGTATTCAGCCCCAGCATTTT
cdr3_aa: CASSPMGQGGIQPQHF

clone_size: NA
v_call: TRBV25-1
d_call: NA
j_call: TRBJ2-7
cdr3_nt: TGTGCCAGCAGTGAAAAGCCGCCGGGGACATCCACCTACGAGCAGTACTTC
cdr3_aa: CASSEKPPGTSTYEQYF

clone_size: NA
v_call: TRBV2
d_call: TRBD2
j_call: TRBJ2-4
cdr3_nt: TGTGCCAGCAGTGGCCTTAGCGGGAGAGGGGCCAAAAACATTCAGTACTTC
cdr3_aa: CASSGLSGRGAKNIQYF